This T cell receptor beta chain is from a study of blood T cell repertoires in COVID-19. In the study overall: The United States, Italy and Spain provided the acute and convalescent COVID-19 samples.

CDR1 is KGHSH and CDR2 is LQKENI in the germline V gene. The CDR3 length is 15 residues. V lost 1 base and J lost 5; bases outside the gene matches: 5. In the original analysis: Nucleated cell counts were estimated from reference gene primer amplification. Measured with immunoSEQ multiplex PCR; TCRdb has only the in-frame clones, and not every one. Clone size and V and J calls were adopted from that table, with D and trimming inferred from the DNA. The sample includes approximately 220,000 clones, about 87% of them seen just once. Participants were aged 18 to 89 years from more than 20 US areas. Which cohort a participant joined came from the clinical history participants gave.

The TCR originated in a woman in her 30s who had recovered from COVID-19. The V and J genes are TRBV18 and TRBJ2-3; 8 nucleotides match TRBD2. Source material: PBMCs or T cells enriched from blood (not recorded which). Written as DNA, the CDR3 is TGTGCCAGCTCACCACGGCGGGGGGAGGGAGATACGCAGTATTTT. This gives the protein CASSPRRGEGDTQYF.